One and the same sample provided the 6 T cell receptor beta chains below, sequenced in a study of CD8 T cells in Susac syndrome (dated by TCRdb to between 2018 and 2021). Library preparation was by the immunoSEQ multiplex PCR assay. RNA was extracted using the RNeasy kit, and about 0.5 to 1 ug of the RNA was reverse transcribed with random hexamers. TCRdb itself trimmed the public reads at Q25 with fastp, ran MiXCR and retained productive beta chains. Each CDR3 protein appears once, grouped with its most common genes and DNA. The sample data list around 300,000 distinct CDR3 sequences, and 92% of these were observed just once. The ten largest clones represent approximately 0.065% of the sample. The sequenced material came from CD4+ T cells from PBMCs. All receptors derive from a human donor with multiple sclerosis.

This clonotype has a single count. The rearrangement uses TRBV2 and TRBJ1-2, with D hard to call. The CDR3 is 13 residues long. In germline, CDR1 is SNHLY, CDR2 FYNNEI. Between the trimmed V and J ends, which lost 7 bases and 7 bases, there was a span of 16 bases. The CDR3 reads CASISRPERGYTF. In DNA form, the CDR3 reads TGTGCCAGCATTTCCCGCCCGGAACGTGGCTACACCTTC.

The genes are TRBV7-9 and TRBJ1-2, with D uncertain. The germline V and J ends were trimmed by 0 bases and 4 bases, with 12 bases remaining between them. This CDR3 has 15 residues. Germline assignment: CDR1 SEHNR and CDR2 FQNEAQ (reference sequence). The chain's CDR3 is CASSLATGPSYGYTF. The CDR3 DNA is TGTGCCAGCAGCTTAGCCACCGGCCCCTCCTATGGCTACACCTTC.

The chain has TRBV18 and TRBJ2-1; D is perhaps TRBD2 (5 bases). V lost 1 base and J 5 bases, leaving 12 bases between the germline ends. CDR3 length: 15 amino acids. The germline gives CDR1 KGHSH, CDR2 LQKENI. The CDR3: CASSPLSAGNNEQFF. The DNA for the CDR3 is TGTGCCAGCTCACCACTTAGCGCAGGTAACAATGAGCAGTTCTTC.

The V call is TRBV12-3 or TRBV12-4, the J call TRBJ1-3; D ambiguous. This CDR3 region has 16 residues. V lost 6 bases and J 0 bases, leaving 15 bases between the germline ends. The CDR3 reads CASSRGSAFSGNTIYF. DNA of the CDR3: TGTGCCAGCAGCAGAGGATCGGCCTTCTCTGGAAACACCATATATTTT.

This rearrangement joins TRBV20-1 to TRBJ2-5; D may be TRBD2 (5 bases). Trimming stripped 2 bases from V and 1 base from J, with 8 bases between. This CDR3 has 13 residues. CDR1 is DFQATT, CDR2 SNEGSKA, per germline (reference sequence). The CDR3 is CSARREFQETQYF. CDR3 DNA: TGCAGTGCTAGAAGGGAGTTCCAAGAGACCCAGTACTTC.

The chain employs TRBV12-3 or TRBV12-4 and TRBJ1-1, with D possibly matching TRBD1 (6 bases). This CDR3 contains 14 residues. V gave up 6 bases and J gave up 5 bases, with 16 bases separating them. In DNA, the CDR3 is TGTGCCAGCAGAAAAGGGGGTGAGGGGACTGAAGCTTTCTTT. Translation gives CASRKGGEGTEAFF.